This T cell receptor (beta chain) was captured by sequencing in a study of long-term antiretroviral therapy in people with HIV. This clone was counted a single time. What it recognizes is unknown. The assay used was immunoSEQ (version v3.0), run at survey level. The method was immunoSEQ multiplex PCR; TCRdb's version includes in-frame clones alone and lacks a portion of them. Of roughly 40,000 clones listed, more than 70% were seen once; the top ten hold under 7.5%. Study-wide results and caveats: Spans of CDR3 length were tighter for HIV repertoires than for controls. ART-treated samples gained diversity yet remained below transplant donor controls.

The origin of this receptor is a woman in her 50s with HIV. Sequencing used unsorted PBMCs, obtained 3.1 years after starting antiretroviral therapy.

As DNA, the CDR3 is TGTGCCAGCAGCCAAGGCCGACAGGGGGCAACTAATGAAAAACTGTTTTTT. It encodes CASSQGRQGATNEKLFF. The chain recombines TRBV7-8 with TRBJ1-4, with 9 bases aligning to TRBD1. This CDR3 comprises 17 residues. From germline, CDR1 is SGHVS and CDR2 FQNEAQ. V lost 5 bases, J lost 0 bases, and 7 bases stayed unmatched.